This is a list of T cell receptor beta chains from one sample in a study of blood T cell repertoires in COVID-19. Data came from immunoSEQ multiplex PCR; TCRdb stores just in-frame clones and leaves some out. The sample carries 95,000 to 100,000 clones, 85% recorded once. The sample taken for sequencing was peripheral blood. These TCRs come from a woman in her 70s with active or convalescent COVID-19. CDR3s include the opening cysteine and the closing phenylalanine or tryptophan. D genes are given only for firm matches. The size entry is marked missing in some rows and otherwise reads once, few, many or a size class.

TRBV6-4,TRBD1,TRBJ2-1,NA,CASSAPGQRSYNEQFF,TGTGCCAGCAGTGCCCCGGGACAGCGCTCCTACAATGAGCAGTTCTTC
TRBV27,NA,TRBJ2-5,NA,CASSLRGQETQYF,TGTGCCAGCAGTTTGAGAGGACAAGAGACCCAGTACTTC
TRBV9,NA,TRBJ1-1,NA,CASSPQGRGAFF,TGTGCCAGCAGCCCCCAGGGCCGCGGAGCTTTCTTT
TRBV10-3,NA,TRBJ1-1,NA,CAISAGGRNTEAFF,TGTGCCATCAGTGCGGGTGGCAGGAACACTGAAGCTTTCTTT
TRBV28,NA,TRBJ2-7,NA,CASIDTHDYEQYF,TGTGCCAGCATAGACACGCACGACTACGAGCAGTACTTC
TRBV7-9,NA,TRBJ1-3,few,CASSSGHQSSGNTIYF,TGTGCCAGCAGCTCGGGACACCAGAGCTCTGGAAACACCATATATTTT
TRBV28,NA,TRBJ1-6,few,CASRTGSSSYNSPLHF,TGTGCCAGCAGAACAGGGTCGAGCTCCTATAATTCACCCCTCCACTTT
TRBV6-2/TRBV6-3,NA,TRBJ2-1,NA,CASSSISGNAYNEQFF,TGTGCCAGCAGTTCGATTAGCGGTAACGCCTACAATGAGCAGTTCTTC
TRBV4-2,NA,TRBJ2-7,few,CASSQVDGGIYEQYF,TGTGCCAGCAGCCAAGTTGACGGGGGTATCTACGAGCAGTACTTC
TRBV7-3,NA,TRBJ1-5,NA,CASSLIPGLWQPQHF,TGTGCCAGCAGCTTAATACCTGGGCTCTGGCAGCCCCAGCATTTT
TRBV20-1,TRBD1,TRBJ1-5,NA,CSSFRGLTQHF,TGCAGCTCTTTCAGGGGGCTGACCCAGCATTTT
TRBV11-3,TRBD1,TRBJ2-6,NA,CASSRGQGSGGANVLTF,TGTGCCAGCAGTAGGGGACAGGGTTCGGGCGGGGCCAACGTCCTGACTTTC
TRBV18,TRBD2,TRBJ2-7,once,CASSPLAGGLGEQYF,TGTGCCAGCTCACCCTTAGCGGGGGGGCTGGGTGAGCAGTACTTC
TRBV28,NA,TRBJ1-5,once,CASRYRDQPQHF,TGTGCCAGCCGGTACCGAGATCAGCCCCAGCATTTT
TRBV7-2,TRBD2,TRBJ2-1,once,CASSAGLAGGLNEQFF,TGTGCCAGCAGCGCGGGACTAGCGGGAGGGCTCAATGAGCAGTTCTTC
TRBV21-1,NA,TRBJ2-7,NA,CASSQYKERILSEQYF,TGTGCCAGCAGTCAGTACAAGGAGCGGATTTTGTCCGAGCAGTACTTC
TRBV7-2,NA,TRBJ2-7,NA,CASSGTGTLSYEQYF,TGTGCCAGCAGCGGAACCGGGACACTCTCCTACGAGCAGTACTTC
TRBV6-5,TRBD2,TRBJ2-5,NA,CASRLSGKETQYF,TGTGCCAGCAGATTAAGCGGGAAGGAGACCCAGTACTTC
TRBV7-2,NA,TRBJ1-1,few,CASSLEGGDTEAFF,TGTGCCAGCAGCTTAGAGGGGGGGGACACTGAAGCTTTCTTT
TRBV11-2,NA,TRBJ1-1,NA,CASSLEFGGLAEAFF,TGTGCCAGCAGCTTAGAGTTCGGAGGGTTAGCTGAAGCTTTCTTT
TRBV24-1,NA,TRBJ2-5,NA,CATARRGLEKTQYF,TGTGCCACCGCAAGGAGGGGGCTAGAGAAGACCCAGTACTTC
TRBV6-6,NA,TRBJ2-2,NA,CASSSSTGELFF,TGTGCCAGCAGTTCTAGCACCGGGGAGCTGTTTTTT
TRBV6-2/TRBV6-3,NA,TRBJ2-1,NA,CASSWGGGSSYNEQFF,TGTGCCAGCAGTTGGGGGGGCGGGAGCTCCTACAATGAGCAGTTCTTC
TRBV7-8,NA,TRBJ2-7,NA,CASSPVAGSGYEQYF,TGTGCCAGCAGCCCAGTGGCAGGGTCGGGCTACGAGCAGTACTTC
TRBV7-9,TRBD2,TRBJ2-1,few,CASSPPGREGHEQFF,TGTGCCAGCAGCCCCCCGGGGCGGGAGGGACATGAGCAGTTCTTC
TRBV2,NA,TRBJ2-7,NA,CASTPLQGGPYEQYF,TGTGCCAGCACTCCCCTCCAGGGGGGCCCCTACGAGCAGTACTTC
TRBV2,NA,TRBJ1-1,NA,CASNRGRGAGNTEAFF,TGTGCCAGTAACAGAGGGCGGGGAGCGGGGAACACTGAAGCTTTCTTT
TRBV18,NA,TRBJ1-3,NA,CASSPPGRGYGNTIYF,TGTGCCAGCTCACCACCGGGCAGGGGCTACGGAAACACCATATATTTT